Listed here are 21 T cell receptor beta chains from one sample, sequenced in a study of breast tumors, draining lymph nodes, adjacent tissues (dated by TCRdb to 2015 to 2016). The axillary draining lymph nodes of breast cancer patients were the source of the lymph node samples. The library was generated by multiplex PCR. Instrument on record: Illumina HiSeq 2000. TCRdb trimmed public reads at Q25 via fastp, called clones via MiXCR and kept in-frame beta chains. Identical CDR3 proteins give one entry, which carries the most common genes and DNA. In all, the sample holds approximately 130,000 distinct CDR3 sequences, and 21% of those were seen once. The ten largest clones capture roughly 2.4% of the sample. Sequencing was performed on axillary lymph node tissue. The receptors here all came from a female donor with breast cancer. Some clones in this sample may be carry-over from other donors' samples.

This clonotype was observed at least ten times. The chain employs TRBV5-1 and TRBJ2-3; D may be TRBD1 (5 bases). The ends were cut back, 0 bases at V and 6 bases at J, with 11 bases in the middle. The CDR3 loop spans 14 amino acids. Germline V gene lookup returns CDR1 SGHRS and CDR2 YFSETQ. The chain's CDR3 is CASSLAGSLDTQYF. DNA for the CDR3: TGCGCCAGCAGCTTGGCAGGGTCTTTGGATACGCAGTATTTT.

In its sample, this clonotype was seen once. The chain carries TRBV7-9 and TRBJ1-1; D is perhaps TRBD1 (6 bases). Trimming took 4 bases from V and 3 from J, leaving 15 bases between them. CDR1 SEHNR and CDR2 FQNEAQ come from the germline V gene (reference sequence). The CDR3 runs to 15 residues. This CDR3 reads CASSYSTGGDTEAFF. The CDR3 DNA reads as TGTGCCAGCAGCTATTCGACAGGAGGCGACACTGAAGCTTTCTTT.

With respect to this clonotype: Just one base apart from a much larger clone, this may be a read error. The chain uses TRBV5-1 and TRBJ1-5; a weak D match, TRBD1 (6 bases). Trimming cost V 1 base and J 10 bases, with 12 bases left between them. The germline gives CDR1 SGHRS, CDR2 YFSETQ. This CDR3 comprises 13 residues. CDR3: CASSLHQGRPQHF. Written as DNA, the CDR3 is TGCGCCAGCAGCTTGCACCAGGGGAGACCCCAGCATTTT. The variable domain in full, with the rest retrieved from reference TRBV5-1 and TRBJ1-5, is KAGVTQTPRYLIKTRGQQVTLSCSPISGHRSVSWYQQTPGQGLQFLFEYFSETQRNKGNFPGRFSGRQFSNSRSEMNVSTLELGDSALYLCASSLHQGRPQHFGDGTRLSIL.

This clonotype occurred many times. The CDR3 here is CASSPPGGTGVDTQYF. Here the CDR3 DNA reads TGCGCCAGCAGCCCCCCCGGCGGGACAGGGGTGGATACGCAGTATTTT. The chain has TRBV4-1 and TRBJ2-3, with TRBD1 identical over 10 bases. The CDR3 runs to 16 residues. V shed 4 bases and J 6 bases; nucleotides not matched to a gene: 10. Germline loops: CDR1 MGHRA, CDR2 YSYEKL.

Details on this clonotype: A much larger clone is a single base away; this may be a read error. The J gene is TRBJ2-5, the V gene TRBV9; 7 nucleotides line up with TRBD2. Trimming took 3 bases from V and 2 from J; bases not matched to a gene: 4. The V gene's germline CDR1 is SGDLS and CDR2 YYNGEE. The CDR3 totals 14 residues. CDR3 nucleotides: TGTGCCAGCAGCGGGGGGGGATTTCAAGAGACCCAGTACTTC. Residues: CASSGGGFQETQYF.

About this clonotype: A single base separates this from a much larger clone, so it may be a read error. Here the CDR3 DNA reads TGCGCCAGCAGCCAAGGGGAGGCTGGAAACGCCATATATTTT. It yields the protein CASSQGEAGNAIYF. This chain joins TRBV4-1 and TRBJ1-3; no clear D. From germline, CDR1 is MGHRA and CDR2 YSYEKL. This CDR3 is built from 14 residues.

This clonotype was seen repeatedly, ten times or more. The gene calls are TRBV14 and TRBJ1-2; D remains ambiguous. This CDR3 is 15 amino acids long. Germline V CDR1 and CDR2: SGHDN, FVKESK. Between the trimmed V and J ends, which lost 1 base and 3 bases, there was a span of 12 bases. CDR3 loop: CASSQARGWDYGYTF. CDR3 bases: TGTGCCAGCAGCCAAGCGAGAGGATGGGACTATGGCTACACCTTC.

This clonotype showed up many times. J is TRBJ2-1 and V is TRBV14, with D uncertain. CDR3 length: 13 amino acids. Germline V gene data show CDR1 as SGHDN and CDR2 as FVKESK. Trimming removed 4 bases from V and 8 bases from J, with 12 bases in between. In nucleotides, the CDR3 is TGTGCCAGCAGCCCCCAATCTTGGGATGAGCAGTTCTTC. It encodes CASSPQSWDEQFF.

A note on this clonotype: A much larger clone is a single base away; this may be a read error. J is TRBJ2-5 and V is TRBV10-1; TRBD2 matches 12 bases. This CDR3 has 17 residues. From germline, CDR1 is WNHNN and CDR2 SYGVQD (reference sequence). The CDR3 DNA sequence: TGCGCCAGCAGCGGATCTCTAGCGGGAGGGAACCAAGAGACCCGGTACTTC. It codes for CASSGSLAGGNQETRYF.

This clonotype was picked up many times. This chain links TRBV7-8 with TRBJ2-7; D is ambiguous. With 1 base removed from V and 5 bases from J, the gap between germline ends came to 15 bases. In germline, CDR1 is SGHVS, CDR2 FQNEAQ. CDR3 length equals 15 residues. CDR3 loop: CASSLGRVGLNEQYF. DNA for the CDR3: TGTGCCAGCAGCTTAGGTAGGGTGGGTCTCAACGAGCAGTACTTC.

About this clonotype: The junction departs from germline at one end; a sequencing error may be responsible. The DNA for the CDR3 is TGTGCCAGCTCACCACCGACTAGCGGGAGCTACGAGCAGTCCTTC. The encoded protein is CASSPPTSGSYEQSF. The rearrangement links TRBV18 to TRBJ2-7, with 12 bases matching TRBD2. CDR1 KGHSH and CDR2 LQKENI come from the germline V gene. The CDR3 loop spans 15 amino acids.

At least ten counts were recorded for this clonotype. The chain carries TRBV29-1 and TRBJ2-7, with D tentatively TRBD1 (6 bases). CDR1 and CDR2 (germline): SQVTM, ANQGSEA. There are 12 residues in the CDR3. V was shortened by 7 bases and J by 3 bases, with 13 bases between the two germline ends. In DNA form, the CDR3 reads TGCAGCGCCCAGGGGCCGAGCTACGAGCAGTACTTC. Translated, it gives CSAQGPSYEQYF.

This clonotype was observed at least ten times. The chain has TRBV18 and TRBJ2-7, with TRBD2 matching 7 bases. The germline V gene encodes CDR1 KGHSH and CDR2 LQKENI. The trim removed 5 bases at V and 1 base at J, leaving 8 bases unmatched. This CDR3 is built from 15 residues. CDR3 sequence (DNA): TGTGCCAGCTCAGAGGGACTACCACCATCCTACGAGCAGTACTTC. It yields the protein CASSEGLPPSYEQYF. Together with reference TRBV18 and TRBJ2-7, the CDR3 gives the full variable domain: NAGVMQNPRHLVRRRGQEARLRCSPMKGHSHVYWYRQLPEEGLKFMVYLQKENIIDESGMPKERFSAEFPKEGPSILRIQQVVRGDSAAYFCASSEGLPPSYEQYFGPGTRLTVT.

This chain connects TRBV5-1 to TRBJ1-6; 7 positions agree with TRBD1. The CDR3 is 14 residues long. J lost 9 bases, V lost 1 base, and 4 bases had no gene match. CDR1 is SGHRS and CDR2 is YFSETQ in the germline V gene. This CDR3 is CASSLTDRSSPLHF. The CDR3 DNA is TGCGCCAGCAGCTTGACGGACAGGTCTTCACCCCTCCACTTT. The full variable domain, rest sourced from reference TRBV5-1 and TRBJ1-6, is KAGVTQTPRYLIKTRGQQVTLSCSPISGHRSVSWYQQTPGQGLQFLFEYFSETQRNKGNFPGRFSGRQFSNSRSEMNVSTLELGDSALYLCASSLTDRSSPLHFGNGTRLTVT.

This sequence joins TRBV5-6 and TRBJ1-6; D not certain. Germline lookup yields CDR1 SGHDT and CDR2 YYEEEE. V lost 0 bases, J lost 6 bases, and 7 bases lay in between. The CDR3 is 14 amino acids. CDR3 sequence (DNA): TGTGCCAGCAGCTTGGGGGCAACTAATTCACCCCTCCACTTT. Its protein product is CASSLGATNSPLHF.

This clonotype was counted many times. V and J are TRBV6-6 and TRBJ2-3; 9 bases map to TRBD2. The CDR3 has 16 residues. The V and J ends lost 4 bases and 4 bases, in that order; junction bases with no gene match: 9. Per the germline V gene, CDR1 is MNHNY and CDR2 is SVGAGI (reference sequence). The CDR3 sequence: CASSSPTREGSDTQYF. Written as DNA, the CDR3 is TGTGCCAGCAGTTCACCCACGCGGGAGGGCTCAGATACGCAGTATTTT.

The CDR3 is CASSLSIPRGVLDTQYF. CDR3 sequence (DNA): TGTGCCAGCAGTTTATCGATTCCGAGAGGTGTCCTAGATACGCAGTATTTT. This chain connects TRBV27 to TRBJ2-3; D remains ambiguous. Germline lookup yields CDR1 MNHEY and CDR2 SMNVEV (reference sequence). Trimming shortened V by 0 bases and J by 5 bases, and 18 bases separated the two germline ends. This CDR3 region has 17 residues.

This clonotype was recorded once. A much larger clone is a single base away; this may be a read error. The chain links TRBV15 to TRBJ2-2; TRBD2 is a possible D gene (6 bases). CDR1 and CDR2 from the germline V gene are LNHNV and YYDKDF (reference sequence). The CDR3 has 14 amino acids. The CDR3 spells CATCRGEDTGELFF. The CDR3 DNA is TGTGCCACCTGCAGAGGGGAGGACACCGGGGAGCTGTTTTTT.

The CDR3 DNA reads TGTGCCACCTCGGGGGCATCCTTGGGGACCCAGTACTTC. It encodes CATSGASLGTQYF. The rearrangement joins TRBV19 to TRBJ2-5; the D gene could be TRBD1 or TRBD2 (6 bases each). The CDR3 is 13 amino acids. Trimming pared 10 bases from V and 7 bases from J, leaving 19 bases between. The germline CDR1 and CDR2 sequences are LNHDA and SQIVND (reference sequence).

The rearrangement joins TRBV28 to TRBJ2-7, with D tentatively TRBD1 or TRBD2 (5 bases each). CDR1 MDHEN and CDR2 SYDVKM come from the germline V gene. CDR3 length equals 18 residues. V lost 4 bases, J lost 0 bases, and 22 bases lay in between. The CDR3 coding sequence is TGTGCCAGCAGTTCCCCCGGGACGACCGTTTCACTCTCCTACGAGCAGTACTTC. It specifies CASSSPGTTVSLSYEQYF.

This clonotype was picked up a small number of times. Possible read error: a much larger clone is one base away. This chain uses TRBV6-1 with TRBJ1-2, with D possibly matching TRBD1 (5 bases). The CDR3 is 13 amino acids. Germline V gives CDR1 MNHNS, CDR2 SASEGT. In DNA form, the CDR3 reads TGTGACAGCAGTGCGGGGACGGATTATGGCTACACCTTC. Translation gives CDSSAGTDYGYTF.